This T cell receptor beta chain was recorded in a study of T cell clonotyping in hematopoietic cell transplantation (TCRdb year 2021). Looking at the study overall: The study collected 135 blood samples from 35 consecutive transplant recipients and their related donors. Recruitment of patients was conducted between September 2015 and January 2017, and follow-up was continued until September 2020 or death. Study-level results and caveats: Donor and pretransplant recipient Inverse Simpson Index values predicted broader posttransplant TCR repertoire diversity. Sample size was limited, and cells were not sorted, so CD4 and CD8 repertoire contributions could not be separated. After transplant, TCR diversity in recipients dropped, and pathologically expanded clonotypes increased progressively from day 30 to day 180. Overlap with donor repertoires was found for only a small fraction of recipient repertoires, with over 95% found to appear de novo at the given depth.

On this clone: Its antigen remains unidentified. Nothing much larger sits one base from this clone, and base qualities are not available.

The immunoSEQ assay, a bias-controlled multiplex PCR using V- and J-specific primers, was used to amplify TCR beta CDR3 regions from genomic DNA. In a second PCR step, the CDR3 amplicons were tagged with a proprietary barcode plus Illumina adapter sequences. An Illumina MiSeq instrument was used to sequence the CDR3 libraries. In the paper's pipeline: Export and quality control were performed with immunoSEQ Analyzer 3.0, and downstream analyses were performed with R Bioconductor and Immunarch. Only productive rearrangements within the normalized downsampled data set were used in the calculation of repertoire metrics. Clonotypes larger than 5 templates in the normalized cohort were defined as pathologically expanded. Repertoire diversity was measured with the Inverse Simpson Index. The non-normalized data set was used for CMV-specificity analyses so that all clonotypes could be captured. The immuneACCESS repertoire file appears here via TCRdb, limited to in-frame rearrangements. These files lack a portion of the clones; in checked studies, under half of the deficit traces to unresolved V genes, and the cause of the others is not known. V and J calls and clone size come straight from that table; D and trimming were deduced from the DNA. For this sample there are about 7,200 clones; approximately 88% appear just once. Roughly 8% of the sample is taken by the ten largest.

Counted from cysteine to phenylalanine, this CDR3 has 14 amino acids. Only the CDR3 part of the read is kept: 42 bases, read in frame from the first base. Cut back by 0 bases and 2 bases, the V and J ends lie 7 bases apart. Per the germline V gene, SGHVS is the CDR1 and FNYEAQ is the CDR2. Explained via the paper, the time point label denotes: 100 days after allo-HCT. Recipient blood was collected about 28 days before transplant and at days 30, 100 and 180 after transplant. Nuclei Lysis Solution was used to extract genomic DNA from fresh or cryopreserved unfractionated peripheral blood mononuclear cells.

This TCR was sampled from a male patient in his late teens or twenties who had an allogeneic stem cell transplant from a related donor, so the T cells may come from the graft donor. Some clones in this sample may be carry-over from other donors' samples. The sequence joins TRBV7-6 to TRBJ1-2, with the D gene not confidently named. Here the sequenced sample was PBMCs, taken 100 days after allogeneic stem cell transplant. CDR3 region: CASSLAAENYGYTF. At the DNA level, the sequence is TGTGCCAGCAGCTTAGCGGCGGAAAACTATGGCTACACCTTC.